This TCR beta chain came from a study of shared clonotypes between healthy human individuals. When replicate PCRs were run on sorted subsets, they used around 200 ng DNA, about 30,000 T cell genomes. The assay was immunoSEQ multiplex PCR, and TCRdb's table has in-frame clones only and misses some. The sample yields 2 million to 2.5 million clones, roughly 93% seen once. Memory CD4+ cells were the fraction left after CD45RA+ naive selection. Germline V gene sequence: CDR1 GTSNPN, CDR2 SVGIG (reference sequence). The ends were cut back, 3 bases at V and 0 bases at J, with 9 bases in the middle. The length of the CDR3 is 15 residues.

The chain links TRBV30 to TRBJ2-6; D is unresolved. This receptor was identified in a man aged 18 to 29 in good health. Some clones in this sample may be carry-over from other donors' samples. The sequenced material came from naive CD4+ T cells from PBMCs. Subset specified: CD45RA+ positively selected. The CDR3 spells CAWRISGSGANVLTF. CDR3 nucleotides: TGTGCCTGGAGAATCTCAGGCTCTGGGGCCAACGTCCTGACTTTC.